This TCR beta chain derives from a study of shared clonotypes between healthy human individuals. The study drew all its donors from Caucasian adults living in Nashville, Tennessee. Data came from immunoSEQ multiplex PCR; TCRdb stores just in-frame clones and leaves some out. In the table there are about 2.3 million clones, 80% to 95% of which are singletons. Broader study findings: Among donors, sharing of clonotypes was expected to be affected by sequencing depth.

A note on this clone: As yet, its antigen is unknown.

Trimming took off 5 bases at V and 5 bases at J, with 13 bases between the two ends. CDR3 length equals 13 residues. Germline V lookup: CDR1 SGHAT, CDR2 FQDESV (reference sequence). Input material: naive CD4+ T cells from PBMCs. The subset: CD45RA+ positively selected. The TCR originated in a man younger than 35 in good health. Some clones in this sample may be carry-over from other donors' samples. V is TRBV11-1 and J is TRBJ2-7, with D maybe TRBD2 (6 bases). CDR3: CASSQPGVHEQYF. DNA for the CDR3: TGTGCCAGCAGCCAACCGGGGGTCCACGAGCAGTACTTC.